A selection of T cell receptor beta chains follows, all from one sample in a study of blood T cell repertoires in COVID-19. Profiled with immunoSEQ multiplex PCR; TCRdb holds only in-frame clones, not every one. The profile shows a few hundred thousand clones, around 85% of them singletons. Sequenced input: peripheral blood. All receptors come from a woman younger than 45 who had recovered from COVID-19. Each CDR3 is given with its conserved first and last residue. D genes are given only for firm matches. Clone size appears in some rows only: once, few, many, or a class for an expanded clone.

>NA|TRBJ1-5|TRBV30|12|NA
TGTGCCTGGGGCAGGGTCAATCAGCCCCAGCATTTT
CAWGRVNQPQHF
>NA|TRBJ1-3|TRBV4-2|12|NA
TGTGCCAGCGGACAGACTGGAAACACCATATATTTT
CASGQTGNTIYF
>TRBD1|TRBJ2-5|TRBV6-5|13|few
TGTGCCAGCAGTTACACACAGGGGGAGGTCCAGTACTTC
CASSYTQGEVQYF
>NA|TRBJ1-1|TRBV28|15|NA
TGTGCCAGCAGACCCCTGATAGGGGTAAGTGATGAAGCTTTCTTT
CASRPLIGVSDEAFF
>NA|TRBJ2-1|TRBV18|14|NA
TGTGCCAGCTCACCGTTACGGGGTAACAATGAGCAGTTCTTC
CASSPLRGNNEQFF
>TRBD1|TRBJ2-5|TRBV30|16|NA
TGTGCCTGGAGTGTACAGGGGCTCCCTTTCCAAGAGACCCAGTACTTC
CAWSVQGLPFQETQYF
>TRBD2|TRBJ2-5|TRBV5-4|13|NA
TGTGCCAGCAGCCCGGGACTAGTGGAGACCCAGTACTTC
CASSPGLVETQYF
>NA|TRBJ1-2|TRBV10-3|15|NA
TGTGCCATCAGTGAGTCGGCAGGGGATGGGTATGGCTACACCTTC
CAISESAGDGYGYTF
>TRBD1|TRBJ2-7|TRBV10-3|15|NA
TGTGCCATCAGTGAATCTCCGGGACAGGGGGGCGAGCAGTACTTC
CAISESPGQGGEQYF
>TRBD1|TRBJ1-2|TRBV3-1/TRBV3-2|13|NA
TGTGCCAGCAGCCGGGACAGAGCCTATGGCTACACCTTC
CASSRDRAYGYTF
>NA|TRBJ2-7|TRBV7-2|13|NA
TGTGCCAGCAGCTTCGATATGGCGGCCGAGCAGTACTTC
CASSFDMAAEQYF
>NA|TRBJ2-7|TRBV4-1|14|NA
TGCGCCAGCAGCCAAGTTGCCCTCTCGGACGAGCAGTACTTC
CASSQVALSDEQYF
>NA|TRBJ1-6|TRBV12-3/TRBV12-4|12|NA
TGTGCCAGCAGTTTGGCCAATTCACCCCTCCACTTT
CASSLANSPLHF
>NA|TRBJ2-3|TRBV29-1|15|NA
TGCAGCGGGGGGGACAAGCGACAGTCTGGAGATACGCAGTATTTT
CSGGDKRQSGDTQYF
>TRBD2|TRBJ2-3|TRBV18|15|NA
TGTGCCAGCTCACCTCCAACAGCGGGGAGAGATACGCAGTATTTT
CASSPPTAGRDTQYF
>TRBD1|TRBJ1-4|TRBV30|14|NA
TGTGCCTGGAGTGTAGGGGACAGAAACGAAAAACTGTTTTTT
CAWSVGDRNEKLFF
>NA|TRBJ2-2|TRBV30|14|NA
TGTGCCTGGAGTGTACTAAGGAACACCGGGGAGCTGTTTTTT
CAWSVLRNTGELFF
>NA|TRBJ1-2|TRBV6-5|13|NA
TGTGCCAGCCTTATAAGAGGGGGTCGTGGCTACACCTTC
CASLIRGGRGYTF
>NA|TRBJ1-4|TRBV3-1/TRBV3-2|16|NA
TGTGCCAGCAGCCAAGGGGCCGGGCAGGGCTATGAAAAACTGTTTTTT
CASSQGAGQGYEKLFF
>TRBD1|TRBJ1-5|TRBV4-1|18|NA
TGCGCCAGCAGCCACTCCGTGGGGGACAGACAGGGGTTCAAGCCCCAGCATTTT
CASSHSVGDRQGFKPQHF
>TRBD2|TRBJ2-7|TRBV11-2|15|once
TGTGCCAGCAGCTTTCCAGCGGGAGCATCCTACGAGCAGTACTTC
CASSFPAGASYEQYF
>TRBD1|TRBJ2-2|TRBV6-6|16|NA
TGTGCCAGCAGTCAACAGGGGATTATGAACACCGGGGAGCTGTTTTTT
CASSQQGIMNTGELFF
>TRBD1|TRBJ1-2|TRBV19|15|once
TGTGCCACGGCCCTCGGAGACAGGGCGGTGGGTGGCTACACCTTC
CATALGDRAVGGYTF
>NA|TRBJ1-2|TRBV28|12|NA
TGTGCCAGCAATACAGGGAACTATGGCTACACCTTC
CASNTGNYGYTF
>TRBD1|TRBJ2-5|TRBV20-1|15|NA
TGCAGTGCTAGTCCCCTAGGACAGGGAGTTGGGACCCAGTACTTC
CSASPLGQGVGTQYF
>NA|TRBJ2-3|TRBV9|14|NA
TGTGCCAGCAGCGCCAGTTCTAGCACAGATACGCAGTATTTT
CASSASSSTDTQYF
>TRBD2|TRBJ2-2|TRBV7-6|17|NA
TGTGCCAGCAGCTTAGCCCCGGCTAGCGGCAAAACCGGGGAGCTGTTTTTT
CASSLAPASGKTGELFF
>NA|TRBJ2-7|TRBV21-1|13|NA
TGTGCCAGCAGCGGTTGGAGAACCTACGAGCAGTACTTC
CASSGWRTYEQYF
>NA|TRBJ1-1|TRBV7-9|13|NA
TGTGCCAGCAGCTTAGAAGGGGGTACTGAAGCTTTCTTT
CASSLEGGTEAFF
>NA|TRBJ1-6|TRBV6-5|16|few
TGTGCCAGCAGTTACTCGGGGAGCTCCTATAATTCACCCCTCCACTTT
CASSYSGSSYNSPLHF
>NA|TRBJ1-5|TRBV10-1|14|NA
TGCGCCAGCGGACTCTCCGGGACACCTCAGCCCCAGCATTTT
CASGLSGTPQPQHF
>NA|TRBJ2-7|TRBV4-1|15|NA
TGCGCCAGCAGCCAACAATCGACTAGTGGATACGAGCAGTACTTC
CASSQQSTSGYEQYF
>NA|TRBJ1-2|TRBV7-9|13|NA
TGTGCCAGCAGCTTAGCCGGGGTAGAGGGCTACACCTTC
CASSLAGVEGYTF
>NA|TRBJ2-7|TRBV21-1|14|NA
TGTGCCAGCAGCGGGGGCTTGTGGTGGTACGAGCAGTACTTC
CASSGGLWWYEQYF
>TRBD2|TRBJ2-7|TRBV6-5|16|few
TGTGCCAGCAGTTACTCCTACCTAGCGGTTGCCTACGAGCAGTACTTC
CASSYSYLAVAYEQYF
>TRBD2|TRBJ2-3|TRBV5-4|15|NA
TGTGCCAGCAGCCGTGGGGGGGTCGGCACAGATACGCAGTATTTT
CASSRGGVGTDTQYF
>NA|TRBJ2-2|TRBV7-9|18|NA
TGTGCCAGCCACTTACCTACTGACTCGGGACAGAACACCGGGGAGCTGTTTTTT
CASHLPTDSGQNTGELFF
>NA|TRBJ1-5|TRBV6-2/TRBV6-3|13|NA
TGTGCCAGCAGTCGCAGGGAAAACCAGCCCCAGCATTTT
CASSRRENQPQHF
>NA|TRBJ2-7|TRBV3-1/TRBV3-2|11|NA
TGTGCCAGCAGCCTTCTCTACGAGCAGTACTTC
CASSLLYEQYF
>NA|TRBJ2-1|TRBV5-4|15|NA
TGTGCCAGCAGCTTGAAACAGGTATTAGGCAATGAGCAGTTCTTC
CASSLKQVLGNEQFF
>NA|TRBJ2-2|TRBV10-3|14|NA
TGTGCCATCAGTGAGTCGGCCTCAGGAGGGGAGCTGTTTTTT
CAISESASGGELFF
>NA|TRBJ1-5|TRBV4-1|14|few
TGCGCCAGCAGCCAAGATCGGAGCAATCAGCCCCAGCATTTT
CASSQDRSNQPQHF
>TRBD1|TRBJ2-7|TRBV6-1|14|few
TGTGCCAGCAGTGAGGGACAGGGTTTTTACGAGCAGTACTTC
CASSEGQGFYEQYF
>NA|TRBJ1-3|TRBV6-5|16|NA
TGTGCCAGCAGTTACTCGGGGACATTCTCTGGAAACACCATATATTTT
CASSYSGTFSGNTIYF
>TRBD2|TRBJ2-2|TRBV28|15|NA
TGTGCCAGCAGTTTCGTAGCGGGAGGGACCGGGGAGCTGTTTTTT
CASSFVAGGTGELFF
>NA|TRBJ1-5|TRBV5-6|14|NA
TGTGCCAGCAGCTTGCAGGGCAGAGATCAGCCCCAGCATTTT
CASSLQGRDQPQHF